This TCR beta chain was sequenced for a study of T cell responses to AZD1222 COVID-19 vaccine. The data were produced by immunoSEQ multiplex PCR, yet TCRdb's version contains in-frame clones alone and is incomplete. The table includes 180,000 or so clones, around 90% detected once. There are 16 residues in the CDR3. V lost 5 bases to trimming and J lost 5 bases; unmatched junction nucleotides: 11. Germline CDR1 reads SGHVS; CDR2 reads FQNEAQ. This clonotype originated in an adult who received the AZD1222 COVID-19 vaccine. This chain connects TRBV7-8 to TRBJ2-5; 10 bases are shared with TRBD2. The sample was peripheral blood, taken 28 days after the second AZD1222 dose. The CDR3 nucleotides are TGTGCCAGCAGCCCGCGTGGGCTAGCGGGAGTCGAGACCCAGTACTTC. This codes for CASSPRGLAGVETQYF.